These 20 T cell receptor beta chains share one sample of origin, sequenced in a study of blood T cell repertoires in COVID-19. TCRdb's table, derived via immunoSEQ multiplex PCR, lists solely in-frame clones and lacks some. The data contain roughly 140,000 clones, roughly 85% of them seen just once; the ten biggest clones take up roughly 2.9%. What was sequenced was peripheral blood. The receptors were sampled from a man aged 50 to 59 with acute or convalescent COVID-19.

The J gene is TRBJ2-7, the V gene TRBV3-1 (or the pseudogene TRBV3-2); D might be TRBD1 (7 bases). The CDR3 is 15 amino acids. V lost 0 bases to trimming and J lost 3 bases, with 12 bases between them. Germline V gene data show CDR1 as LGHDT and CDR2 as YNNKEL (reference sequence). CDR3 residues: CASSQDPGGFYEQYF. CDR3 coding DNA: TGTGCCAGCAGCCAAGATCCAGGGGGGTTCTACGAGCAGTACTTC.

This clone appeared a few times. The V and J genes are TRBV5-1 and TRBJ2-2; 8 bases map to TRBD1. The germline V gene has CDR1 SGHRS and CDR2 YFSETQ. This CDR3 region has 15 residues. V lost 4 bases to trimming and J lost 5 bases; unmatched junction nucleotides: 7. CDR3 coding DNA: TGCGCCAGCAGCCCCCCGGACAGGGTAACCGGGGAGCTGTTTTTT. Amino acid sequence: CASSPPDRVTGELFF.

V and J are TRBV6-5 and TRBJ1-4; tentative D call: TRBD1 (6 bases). The CDR3 is 16 residues long. Germline V CDR1 and CDR2: MNHEY, SVGAGI. With 2 bases removed from V and 1 base from J, the gap between germline ends came to 11 bases. CDR3 amino acids: CASSYRQGRTNEKLFF. In DNA form, the CDR3 reads TGTGCCAGCAGTTACAGGCAGGGGAGAACTAATGAAAAACTGTTTTTT.

This chain links TRBV30 with TRBJ1-1; 7 positions match TRBD1. V lost 4 bases, J lost 3 bases, and 8 bases stayed unmatched. Per germline, CDR1 GTSNPN and CDR2 SVGIG (reference sequence). The CDR3 has 14 residues. The chain's CDR3 is CAWNRNRGDTEAFF. CDR3 nucleotide sequence: TGTGCCTGGAATAGGAACAGGGGTGACACTGAAGCTTTCTTT.

CDR3 in DNA: TGTGCCAGGATTTTAGCGGGAGGGCCCTATGAGCAGTTCTTC. It specifies CARILAGGPYEQFF. This chain joins TRBV24-1 and TRBJ2-1, with TRBD2 matching 11 bases. The V gene's germline CDR1 is KGHDR and CDR2 SFDVKD. V shed 11 bases, J shed 8 bases, and the junction held 10 bases outside the gene matches. The CDR3 is made up of 14 amino acids.

The chain has TRBV5-6 and TRBJ2-1; unclear D gene. The length of the CDR3 is 15 residues. CDR1 is SGHDT and CDR2 is YYEEEE in the germline V gene. V was shortened by 4 bases and J by 0 bases, with 11 bases between the two germline ends. The CDR3 loop is CASSAGPSSYNEQFF. Written as DNA, the CDR3 is TGTGCCAGCAGCGCTGGCCCTTCCTCCTACAATGAGCAGTTCTTC.

Turning to this clone: The same CDR3 arises from other DNA sequences in this sample as well. V and J are TRBV30 and TRBJ1-5; tentative D call: TRBD1 (6 bases). This CDR3 comprises 11 residues. Germline values: CDR1 GTSNPN, CDR2 SVGIG (reference sequence). The V and J ends lost 2 bases and 12 bases respectively, with 11 bases between them. The CDR3, as DNA: TGTGCCTGGAGTACAGGGCCGCTCCAGCATTTT. The encoded protein is CAWSTGPLQHF. Using reference TRBV30 and TRBJ1-5 for the parts outside the CDR3, the full variable domain is SQTIHQWPATLVQPVGSPLSLECTVEGTSNPNLYWYRQAAGRGLQLLFYSVGIGQISSEVPQNLSASRPQDRQFILSSKKLLLSDSGFYLCAWSTGPLQHFGDGTRLSIL.

The rearrangement joins TRBV19 to TRBJ1-5, with TRBD1 matching over 9 bases. Germline-derived CDR1 and CDR2 are LNHDA and SQIVND (reference sequence). The CDR3 runs 15 residues. Losses at the gene ends were 4 bases for V and 6 bases for J; bases not matched to a gene: 7. The CDR3 reads CASSTWTGVGQPQHF. The CDR3 DNA follows: TGTGCCAGTAGTACCTGGACAGGGGTCGGTCAGCCCCAGCATTTT.

J is TRBJ2-2 and V is TRBV21-1; TRBD2, the table's D call, was not compared with the DNA. TRBV21-1 constitutes a pseudogene. The CDR3 runs 18 residues. The CDR3 sequence is CASSKEVPKTESAGELFF. For the CDR3, the DNA is TGTGCCAGCAGCAAAGAAGTCCCCAAAACGGAGAGCGCCGGGGAGCTGTTTTTT.

The CDR3 DNA is TGCGCCAGCAAAAAGGACAGCACTAATGAAAAACTGTTTTTT. It yields the protein CASKKDSTNEKLFF. The chain recombines TRBV5-1 with TRBJ1-4; D possibly corresponds to TRBD1 (6 bases). The CDR3 consists of 14 residues. V lost 6 bases to trimming and J lost 2 bases, with 11 bases between them. Germline CDR1 is SGHRS and CDR2 is YFSETQ.

The chain recombines TRBV14 with TRBJ1-4; maybe TRBD1 (6 bases). Germline V CDR1 and CDR2: SGHDN, FVKESK. The CDR3 totals 16 residues. V was shortened by 1 base and J by 4 bases, with 13 bases between the two germline ends. The CDR3 bases are TGTGCCAGCAGCCAAGGTTTTCAGGGGAGTAATGAAAAACTGTTTTTT. Translating gives CASSQGFQGSNEKLFF.

The chain uses TRBV19 and TRBJ2-7, with TRBD1 identical over 8 bases. The CDR3 has 13 amino acids. The junction had 11 bases not matched to a gene; V was cut back by 10 bases and J by 6 bases. The V gene's germline CDR1 is LNHDA and CDR2 SQIVND (reference sequence). CDR3 loop: CATQGQGGREQYF. CDR3 sequence (DNA): TGTGCCACCCAAGGACAGGGTGGACGCGAGCAGTACTTC.

The sample holds one count of this clone. V and J are TRBV5-1 and TRBJ2-2, with 9 nucleotides matching TRBD2. Germline values: CDR1 SGHRS, CDR2 YFSETQ. The CDR3 has 15 residues. The J segment lost 5 bases and the V segment lost 4 bases, leaving 6 bases of the junction unmatched. CDR3 in amino acids: CASSVSGSETGELFF. Written as DNA, the CDR3 is TGCGCCAGCAGCGTTAGCGGGAGTGAAACCGGGGAGCTGTTTTTT.

In regard to this clone: One end of the junction is discordant with germline, which a read error may explain. The chain recombines TRBV6-5 with TRBJ1-5; TRBD1 might be the D (6 bases). The germline V gene has CDR1 MNHEY and CDR2 SVGAGI. This CDR3 spans 14 amino acids. CDR3 sequence (DNA): TGTGCCAGCAGTCACTCAGGGGTTCGGCAGCCCCAGCATTTT. Protein: CASSHSGVRQPQHF.

The V gene is TRBV19, the J gene TRBJ1-2; D is uncertain. V lost 7 bases and J 4 bases, leaving 7 bases between the germline ends. The CDR3 loop spans 11 amino acids. Germline V gene lookup returns CDR1 LNHDA and CDR2 SQIVND (reference sequence). The CDR3 here is CASTPGYGYTF. The DNA for the CDR3 is TGTGCCAGTACCCCGGGCTATGGCTACACCTTC. Combining the CDR3 with reference TRBV19 and TRBJ1-2 gives the whole variable domain DGGITQSPKYLFRKEGQNVTLSCEQNLNHDAMYWYRQDPGQGLRLIYYSQIVNDFQKGDIAEGYSVSREKKESFPLTVTSAQKNPTAFYLCASTPGYGYTFGSGTRLTVV.

The gene calls are TRBV27 and TRBJ2-1, with TRBD2 as a possible D gene (5 bases). CDR1 is MNHEY and CDR2 is SMNVEV in the germline V gene (reference sequence). With 3 bases removed from V and 2 bases from J, the gap between germline ends came to 14 bases. This CDR3 is 16 amino acids long. The CDR3 spells CASSFIPGGTYNEQFF. The CDR3 DNA sequence: TGTGCCAGCAGTTTTATCCCTGGAGGAACCTACAATGAGCAGTTCTTC.

The chain recombines TRBV29-1 with TRBJ2-7, with a tentative D call TRBD1 (6 bases). Germline CDR1 SQVTM, CDR2 ANQGSEA. The CDR3 consists of 14 residues. V lost 7 bases to trimming and J lost 4 bases, with 20 bases between them. The CDR3 spells CSARSGQGTYEQYF. The CDR3 DNA sequence: TGCAGCGCCCGGTCGGGCCAGGGGACATACGAGCAGTACTTC.

The chain has TRBV7-3 and TRBJ1-1; 7 bases match TRBD1. With V trimmed by 1 base and J by 4 bases, 3 bases remained unmatched. Per the germline V gene, CDR1 is SGHTA and CDR2 is FQGTGA. This CDR3 is 14 amino acids long. The CDR3 nucleotides read TGTGCCAGCAGCTTAAGCCCAGGGGGCACTGAAGCTTTCTTT. Translated: CASSLSPGGTEAFF.

V is TRBV13 and J is TRBJ2-2, with 12 bases aligning to TRBD2. V dropped 5 bases and J dropped 6; count of bases not matched to a gene: 22. The CDR3 sequence is 21 residues long. CDR1 is PRHDT and CDR2 is FYEKMQ in the germline V gene (reference sequence). CDR3 nucleotides: TGTGCCAGCAGCCTCAAGGCGGGGCCTGGACTAGCGGGAAGGCTGGCCGGGGAGCTGTTTTTT. Residues: CASSLKAGPGLAGRLAGELFF.

V usage is TRBV24-1 and J usage is TRBJ2-2, with TRBD2 matching 8 bases. The CDR3 totals 16 residues. Germline trimming cut 4 bases from V and 0 bases from J; bases unmatched to any gene: 3. Germline V gene sequence: CDR1 KGHDR, CDR2 SFDVKD. This chain's CDR3 is CATSETLAANTGELFF. The CDR3 DNA sequence: TGTGCCACCAGTGAAACACTAGCGGCGAACACCGGGGAGCTGTTTTTT.